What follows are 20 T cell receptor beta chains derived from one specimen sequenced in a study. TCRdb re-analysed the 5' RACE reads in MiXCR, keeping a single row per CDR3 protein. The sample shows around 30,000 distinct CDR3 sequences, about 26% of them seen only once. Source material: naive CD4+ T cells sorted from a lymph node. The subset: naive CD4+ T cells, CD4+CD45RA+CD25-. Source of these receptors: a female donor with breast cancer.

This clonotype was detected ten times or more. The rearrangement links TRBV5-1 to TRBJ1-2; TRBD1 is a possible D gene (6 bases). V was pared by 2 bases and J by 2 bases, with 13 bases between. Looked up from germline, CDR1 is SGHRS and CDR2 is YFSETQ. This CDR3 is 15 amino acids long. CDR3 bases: TGCGCCAGCAGCTTAGGGACACACGGCAACTATGGCTACACCTTC. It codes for CASSLGTHGNYGYTF.

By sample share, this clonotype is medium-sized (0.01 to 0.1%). Here the CDR3 DNA reads TGTGCCAGCAGCTCTGGGCGGCGAGGAAATCAGCCCCAGCATTTT. Protein: CASSSGRRGNQPQHF. The rearrangement links TRBV7-3 to TRBJ1-5; D is unresolved. CDR3 length equals 15 residues. V was cut by 4 bases and J by 4 bases, with 14 bases left in between. From germline, CDR1 is SGHTA and CDR2 FQGTGA.

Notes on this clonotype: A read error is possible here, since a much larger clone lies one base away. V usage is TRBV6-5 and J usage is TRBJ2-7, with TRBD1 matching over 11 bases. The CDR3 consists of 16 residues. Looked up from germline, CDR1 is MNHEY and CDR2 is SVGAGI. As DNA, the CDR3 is TGTGCCAGCAGTTCAGAGGGACAGGGGGTCTCCTGCGAGCAGTACTTC. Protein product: CASSSEGQGVSCEQYF.

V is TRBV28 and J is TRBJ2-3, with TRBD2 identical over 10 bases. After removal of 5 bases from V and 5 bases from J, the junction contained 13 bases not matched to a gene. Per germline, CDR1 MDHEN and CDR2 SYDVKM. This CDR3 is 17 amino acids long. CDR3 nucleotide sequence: TGTGCCAGCAGTGAAAACCTAGCGGGAGCTAAGGGAGATACGCAGTATTTT. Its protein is CASSENLAGAKGDTQYF.

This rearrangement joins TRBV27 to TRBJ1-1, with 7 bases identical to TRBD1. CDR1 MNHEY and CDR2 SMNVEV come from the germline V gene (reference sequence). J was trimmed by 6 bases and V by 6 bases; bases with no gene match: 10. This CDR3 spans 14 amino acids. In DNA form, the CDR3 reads TGTGCCAGCAGCCGCCTACAGGGGAAGGCTGAAGCTTTCTTT. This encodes CASSRLQGKAEAFF.

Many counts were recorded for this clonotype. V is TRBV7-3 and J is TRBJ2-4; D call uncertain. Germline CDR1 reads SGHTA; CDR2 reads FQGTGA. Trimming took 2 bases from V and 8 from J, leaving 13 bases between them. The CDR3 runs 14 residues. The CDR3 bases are TGTGCCAGCAGCTTATCGGGTTTAGGAGACATTCAGTACTTC. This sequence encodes CASSLSGLGDIQYF.

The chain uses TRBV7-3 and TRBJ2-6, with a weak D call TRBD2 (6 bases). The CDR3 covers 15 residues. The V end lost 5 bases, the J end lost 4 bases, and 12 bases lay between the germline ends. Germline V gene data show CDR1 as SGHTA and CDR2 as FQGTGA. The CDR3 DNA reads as TGTGCCAGCAGCCTAGGGGCGGGAGGGGCCAACGTCCTGACTTTC. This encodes CASSLGAGGANVLTF.

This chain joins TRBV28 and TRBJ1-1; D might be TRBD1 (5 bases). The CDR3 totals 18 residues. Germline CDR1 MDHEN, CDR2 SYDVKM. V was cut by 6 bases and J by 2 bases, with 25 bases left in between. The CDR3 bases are TGTGCCAGCAGCCCTCTCGACGGGGCGAGACAAGTAAACACTGAAGCTTTCTTT. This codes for CASSPLDGARQVNTEAFF.

The CDR3: CASSLTLGLAGDNEQFF. The CDR3 DNA sequence: TGTGCCAGCAGCTTAACTCTGGGACTAGCGGGGGACAATGAGCAGTTCTTC. The gene calls are TRBV7-3 and TRBJ2-1; TRBD2 matches at 14 bases. CDR1 is SGHTA and CDR2 is FQGTGA in the germline V gene. J lost 5 bases, V lost 0 bases, and 3 bases had no gene match. The CDR3 contains 17 residues.

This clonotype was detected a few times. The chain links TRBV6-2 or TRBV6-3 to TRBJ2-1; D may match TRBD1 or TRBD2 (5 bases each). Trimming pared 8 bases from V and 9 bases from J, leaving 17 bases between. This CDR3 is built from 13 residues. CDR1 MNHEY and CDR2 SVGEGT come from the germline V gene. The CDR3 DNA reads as TGTGCCAGCTACAGGCCCGGGACGAGTGAGCAGTTCTTC. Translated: CASYRPGTSEQFF.

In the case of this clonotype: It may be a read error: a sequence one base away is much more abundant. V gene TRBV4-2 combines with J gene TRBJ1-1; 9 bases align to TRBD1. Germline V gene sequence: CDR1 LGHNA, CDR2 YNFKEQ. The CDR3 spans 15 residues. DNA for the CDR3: TGTGCCGGCAGCCAAGGGGGACAGGGCTCCCCTGAAGCTTTCTTT. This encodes CAGSQGGQGSPEAFF.

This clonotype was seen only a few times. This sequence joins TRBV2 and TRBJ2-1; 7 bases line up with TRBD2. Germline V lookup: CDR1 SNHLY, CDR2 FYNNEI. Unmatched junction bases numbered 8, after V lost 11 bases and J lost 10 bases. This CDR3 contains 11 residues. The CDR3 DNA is TGTGCCGGACTAGAAAGGAGCGAGCAGTTCTTC. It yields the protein CAGLERSEQFF.

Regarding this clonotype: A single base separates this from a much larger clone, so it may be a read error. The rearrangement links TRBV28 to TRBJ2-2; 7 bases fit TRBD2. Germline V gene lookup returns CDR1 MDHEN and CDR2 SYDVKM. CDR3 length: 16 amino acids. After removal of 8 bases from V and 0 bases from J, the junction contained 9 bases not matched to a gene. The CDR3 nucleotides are TGTGCCAGCGGCCTTCGACTAGCTTCGAACACCGGGGAGCTGTTTTTT. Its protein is CASGLRLASNTGELFF.

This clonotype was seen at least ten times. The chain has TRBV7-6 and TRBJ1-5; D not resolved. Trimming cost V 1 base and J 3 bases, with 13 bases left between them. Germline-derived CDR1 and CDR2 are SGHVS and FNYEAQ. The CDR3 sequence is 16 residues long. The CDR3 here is CASSLEGRTANQPQHF. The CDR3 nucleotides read TGTGCCAGCAGCTTAGAAGGTCGAACTGCCAATCAGCCCCAGCATTTT.

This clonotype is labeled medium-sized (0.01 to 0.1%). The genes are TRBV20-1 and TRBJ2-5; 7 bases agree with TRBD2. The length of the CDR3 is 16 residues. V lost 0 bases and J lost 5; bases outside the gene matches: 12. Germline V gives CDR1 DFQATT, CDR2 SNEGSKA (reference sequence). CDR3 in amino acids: CSARDQRRSRGETQYF. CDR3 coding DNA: TGCAGTGCTAGAGATCAGCGTCGATCGCGGGGGGAGACCCAGTACTTC.

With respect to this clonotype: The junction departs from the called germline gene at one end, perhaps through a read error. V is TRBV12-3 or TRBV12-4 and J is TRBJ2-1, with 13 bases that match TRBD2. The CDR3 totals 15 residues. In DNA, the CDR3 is TGTGCCACTCAACTAGCGGGAGGGTCCTACAACGAGCAGTTCTTC. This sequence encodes CATQLAGGSYNEQFF.

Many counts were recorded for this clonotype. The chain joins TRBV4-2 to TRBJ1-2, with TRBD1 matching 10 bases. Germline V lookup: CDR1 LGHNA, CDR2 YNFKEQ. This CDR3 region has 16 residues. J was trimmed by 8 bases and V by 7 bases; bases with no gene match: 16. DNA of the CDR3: TGTGCCAGCAACCAGCCTGGCGGGACAGGGGACGGCGGCTACACCTTC. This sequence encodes CASNQPGGTGDGGYTF.

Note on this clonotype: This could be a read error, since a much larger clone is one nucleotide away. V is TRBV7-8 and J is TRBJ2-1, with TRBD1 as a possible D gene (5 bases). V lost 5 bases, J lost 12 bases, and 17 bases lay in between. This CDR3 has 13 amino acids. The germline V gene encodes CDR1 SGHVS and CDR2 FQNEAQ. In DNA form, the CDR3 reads TGTGCCAGCAGCCCAGGGTTCGGCGATGTGCAGTTCTTC. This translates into CASSPGFGDVQFF.

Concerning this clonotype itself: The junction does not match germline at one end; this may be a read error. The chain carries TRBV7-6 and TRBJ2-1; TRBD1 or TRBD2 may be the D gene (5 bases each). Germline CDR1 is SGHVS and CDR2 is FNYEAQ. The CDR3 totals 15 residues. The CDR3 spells CASSLFEGPRNEQFF. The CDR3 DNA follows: TGTGCTAGCAGCTTATTTGAGGGGCCCCGCAATGAGCAGTTCTTC.

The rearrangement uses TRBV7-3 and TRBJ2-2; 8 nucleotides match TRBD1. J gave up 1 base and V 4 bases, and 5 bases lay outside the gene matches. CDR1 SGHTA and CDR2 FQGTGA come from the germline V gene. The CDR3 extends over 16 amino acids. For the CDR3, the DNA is TGTGCCAGCAGCTCTCAGGGGGCTCGGAACACCGGGGAGCTGTTTTTT. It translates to CASSSQGARNTGELFF.